The TCR beta chain described here comes from a study of cytomegalovirus exposure and HLA in healthy donors. CDR1 and CDR2 from the germline V gene are SQVTM and ANQGSEA. The CDR3 totals 14 residues. The V and J ends lost 3 bases and 3 bases respectively, with 14 bases between them. These donors were members of the roughly 110-subject validation cohort, a group separate from the approximately 620-subject first cohort. Generated by immunoSEQ multiplex PCR, the TCRdb table keeps only in-frame clones and is missing some. The table records 150,000 to 200,000 clones, 84% of them present only once. Sequenced input: PBMCs. The sequence was obtained from a man younger than 35 in good health and CMV-seropositive. V is TRBV29-1 and J is TRBJ1-2; TRBD1 is a possible D gene (5 bases). The CDR3 bases are TGCAGCGTTGACCCCCAGGGTATCGACTATGGCTACACCTTC. Translated: CSVDPQGIDYGYTF. Full variable domain (outside the CDR3, taken from reference TRBV29-1 and TRBJ1-2): SAVISQKPSRDICQRGTSLTIQCQVDSQVTMMFWYRQQPGQSLTLIATANQGSEATYESGFVIDKFPISRPNLTFSTLTVSNMSPEDSSIYLCSVDPQGIDYGYTFGSGTRLTVV.